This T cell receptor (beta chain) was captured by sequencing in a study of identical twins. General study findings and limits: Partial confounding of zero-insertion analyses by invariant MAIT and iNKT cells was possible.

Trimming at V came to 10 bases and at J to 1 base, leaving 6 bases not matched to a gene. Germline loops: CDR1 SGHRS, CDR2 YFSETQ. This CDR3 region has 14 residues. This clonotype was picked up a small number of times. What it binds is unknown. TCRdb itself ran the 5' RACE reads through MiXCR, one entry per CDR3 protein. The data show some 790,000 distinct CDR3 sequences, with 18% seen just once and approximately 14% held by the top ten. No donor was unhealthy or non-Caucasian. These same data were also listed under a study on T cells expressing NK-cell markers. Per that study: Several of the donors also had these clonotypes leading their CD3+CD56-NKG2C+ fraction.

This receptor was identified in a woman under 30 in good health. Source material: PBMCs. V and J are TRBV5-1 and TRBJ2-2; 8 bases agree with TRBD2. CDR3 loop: CAARLAMNTGELFF. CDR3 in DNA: TGCGCCGCGAGACTAGCGATGAACACCGGGGAGCTGTTTTTT.